The rows below give T cell receptor beta chains drawn from one sample of a study of cytomegalovirus exposure and HLA in healthy donors. TCRdb's copy holds only in-frame clones and misses some; the assay was immunoSEQ multiplex PCR. This sample carries about 130,000 clones, approximately 94% of them seen once, and the ten largest clones take 1.5% to 2%. What was sequenced was PBMCs. All receptors derive from a young man in good health and CMV-seropositive. Both conserved end residues are part of each CDR3. The D gene is left open where the match is weak. Clone size, where shown, is once, few, many, or a class for clones that have expanded.

v_call	j_call	cdr3_length	d_call	clone_size	cdr3_aa	cdr3_nt
TRBV6-4	TRBJ2-5	17	.	.	CASRGMVAGPLTETQYF	TGTGCCAGCAGGGGGATGGTTGCGGGCCCTCTCACGGAGACCCAGTACTTC
TRBV5-4	TRBJ2-7	15	TRBD2	.	CASSPRTSGNDEQYF	TGTGCCAGCAGCCCCCGGACTAGCGGGAACGACGAGCAGTACTTC
TRBV5-4	TRBJ1-3	14	.	.	CASSLPNSGNTIYF	TGTGCCAGCAGCTTGCCCAACTCTGGAAACACCATATATTTT
TRBV28	TRBJ1-1	16	TRBD1	.	CASSFYGTGGSTEAFF	TGTGCCAGCAGTTTCTATGGGACAGGGGGAAGCACTGAAGCTTTCTTT
TRBV2	TRBJ2-5	16	.	.	CASTARRATRQETQYF	TGTGCCAGCACCGCGCGGAGGGCTACGCGCCAAGAGACCCAGTACTTC
TRBV5-8	TRBJ2-1	15	TRBD2	.	CASSSRGTSYNEQFF	TGTGCCAGCAGCTCGCGGGGGACCTCCTACAATGAGCAGTTCTTC
TRBV7-3	TRBJ1-6	13	.	.	CASSSSSQSTLHF	TGTGCCAGCAGCTCGTCGTCTCAGTCCACCCTCCACTTT
TRBV5-1	TRBJ1-5	14	.	.	CASSLGQAGDTQHF	TGCGCCAGCAGCTTGGGGCAGGCGGGGGATACCCAGCATTTT
TRBV2	TRBJ2-7	13	.	.	CASRSRTTHEQYF	TGTGCCAGCAGGTCCCGGACTACCCACGAGCAGTACTTC
TRBV6-9	TRBJ2-1	14	.	.	CASSYFEAVDEQFF	TGTGCCAGCAGTTACTTCGAGGCAGTCGATGAGCAGTTCTTC
TRBV4-1	TRBJ2-1	17	TRBD2	once	CASSQDELAGLYNEQFF	TGCGCCAGCAGCCAAGATGAGCTAGCGGGGCTATACAATGAGCAGTTCTTC
TRBV13	TRBJ2-1	16	TRBD2	.	CASSSLLAGSYNEQFF	TGTGCCAGCAGCTCCCTACTAGCGGGGTCCTACAATGAGCAGTTCTTC
TRBV5-1	TRBJ2-1	16	.	.	CASSILVVRSYNEQFF	TGCGCCAGCAGCATCCTAGTGGTTCGCTCCTACAATGAGCAGTTCTTC
TRBV6-5	TRBJ2-6	14	.	.	CASSYLSGANVLTF	TGTGCCAGCAGTTACCTCTCTGGGGCCAACGTCCTGACTTTC
TRBV7-2	TRBJ2-3	18	TRBD2	.	CASSLAVRASGRPDTQYF	TGTGCCAGCAGCTTAGCGGTTCGGGCTAGCGGGAGGCCAGATACGCAGTATTTT
TRBV2	TRBJ1-1	15	TRBD1	.	CASSQDRGLYAEAFF	TGTGCCAGCAGTCAGGACAGGGGGCTTTACGCTGAAGCTTTCTTT
TRBV30	TRBJ2-7	13	.	.	CAWSVQGAYEQYF	TGTGCCTGGAGTGTGCAGGGCGCTTACGAGCAGTACTTC
TRBV4-1	TRBJ2-7	14	.	once	CASSSGTTSYEQYF	TGCGCCAGCAGCTCCGGGACAACCTCCTACGAGCAGTACTTC
TRBV4-1	TRBJ1-3	14	.	.	CASSQDPGRNTIYF	TGCGCCAGCAGCCAAGATCCGGGGAGAAACACCATATATTTT
TRBV7-8	TRBJ2-1	15	TRBD2	.	CASSAWGGRINEQFF	TGTGCCAGCAGCGCATGGGGCGGGAGAATCAATGAGCAGTTCTTC
TRBV7-8	TRBJ2-7	15	.	.	CASSLLGDNGYEQYF	TGTGCCAGCAGCTTATTGGGGGACAATGGCTACGAGCAGTACTTC
TRBV7-9	TRBJ2-7	16	TRBD2	.	CASSLALAGAYYEQYF	TGTGCCAGCAGCTTAGCACTAGCGGGAGCGTACTACGAGCAGTACTTC
TRBV18	TRBJ1-2	14	.	.	CASSPTGSPNGYTF	TGTGCCAGCTCACCTACAGGGTCACCTAACGGCTACACCTTC
TRBV13	TRBJ2-3	15	TRBD2	.	CASRLAGGPTDTQYF	TGTGCCAGCAGACTAGCGGGAGGGCCTACAGATACGCAGTATTTT
TRBV11-3	TRBJ1-1	15	TRBD1	.	CASSLGPGGGTEAFF	TGTGCCAGCAGCTTAGGCCCAGGGGGTGGCACTGAAGCTTTCTTT
TRBV5-6	TRBJ1-1	16	.	.	CASSLGVRVGTLIAFF	TGTGCCAGCAGCTTGGGAGTGAGGGTTGGAACACTGATCGCTTTCTTT
TRBV28	TRBJ1-1	13	TRBD1	.	CASSSYRGHWAFF	TGTGCCAGCAGTTCCTACAGGGGGCATTGGGCTTTCTTT
TRBV30	TRBJ2-7	13	.	.	CAGTQLSSYEQYF	TGTGCCGGGACACAGTTAAGCTCCTACGAGCAGTACTTC
TRBV2	TRBJ2-5	15	TRBD2	.	CASKGTSASQETQYF	TGTGCCAGCAAAGGGACTAGCGCAAGCCAAGAGACCCAGTACTTC
TRBV27	TRBJ2-7	15	TRBD1	.	CASSSPGTGHYEQYF	TGTGCCAGCAGTTCGCCCGGGACAGGACACTACGAGCAGTACTTC
TRBV30	TRBJ1-1	15	.	.	CAWSVPGDMNTEAFF	TGTGCCTGGAGTGTTCCAGGGGACATGAACACTGAAGCTTTCTTT
TRBV7-7	TRBJ1-3	13	TRBD1	.	CASSPGGGNTIYF	TGTGCTAGCAGCCCAGGGGGGGGAAACACCATATATTTT
TRBV10-3	TRBJ2-1	14	TRBD2	.	CAISELAGDSEQFF	TGTGCCATCAGTGAGCTAGCGGGAGACAGTGAGCAGTTCTTC
TRBV6-1	TRBJ2-3	14	.	.	CASSPLRSTDTQYF	TGTGCCAGCAGTCCCTTGCGTAGCACAGATACGCAGTATTTT
TRBV4-2	TRBJ1-5	14	.	.	CASSSYGENQPQHF	TGTGCCAGCAGCTCGTATGGGGAGAATCAGCCCCAGCATTTT
TRBV19	TRBJ1-1	14	.	.	CASSIGGGNTEAFF	TGTGCCAGTAGTATTGGCGGGGGGAACACTGAAGCTTTCTTT
TRBV5-4	TRBJ1-3	14	.	.	CASSFPGEGNTIYF	TGTGCCAGCAGCTTTCCAGGGGAAGGAAACACCATATATTTT
TRBV5-1	TRBJ2-1	14	.	.	CASSIFPTNNEQFF	TGCGCCAGCAGCATCTTCCCGACTAACAATGAGCAGTTCTTC
TRBV7-6	TRBJ2-3	17	.	.	CASSPRRRQGRTDTQYF	TGTGCCAGCAGCCCTCGACGTCGTCAGGGGCGGACAGATACGCAGTATTTT
TRBV7-9	TRBJ1-2	12	.	.	CASSLGIYGYTF	TGTGCCAGCAGCCTCGGTATCTATGGCTACACCTTC
TRBV27	TRBJ2-7	13	.	.	CASSQTGFYEQYF	TGTGCCAGCAGTCAGACAGGTTTCTACGAGCAGTACTTC
TRBV6-4	TRBJ2-7	15	TRBD1	.	CASSDEDRGDYEQYF	TGTGCCAGCAGTGACGAGGACAGGGGGGACTACGAGCAGTACTTC
TRBV7-6	TRBJ1-4	14	TRBD1	.	CASSQDRWSEKLFF	TGTGCCAGCAGCCAGGACAGGTGGAGTGAAAAACTGTTTTTT
TRBV5-1	TRBJ1-1	14	.	.	CASSSGLTGTEAFF	TGCGCCAGCAGCTCGGGCCTAACAGGGACTGAAGCTTTCTTT
TRBV6-1	TRBJ1-2	13	TRBD1	.	CASSEDRGGGYTF	TGTGCCAGCAGTGAGGACAGGGGAGGTGGCTACACCTTC
TRBV29-1	TRBJ2-7	13	.	.	CSVETDTHYEQYF	TGCAGCGTGGAGACGGACACCCACTACGAGCAGTACTTC
TRBV19	TRBJ2-4	14	TRBD1	.	CASSPGTGQNIQYF	TGTGCCAGTAGCCCGGGGACAGGCCAAAACATTCAGTACTTC
TRBV28	TRBJ1-3	15	.	.	CASSSAGSSGNTIYF	TGTGCCAGCAGTTCCGCAGGTAGCTCTGGAAACACCATATATTTT
TRBV2	TRBJ2-1	15	.	.	CASSVGLAIYNEQFF	TGTGCCAGCAGTGTAGGTCTAGCGATATACAATGAGCAGTTCTTC
TRBV5-1	TRBJ1-1	16	TRBD1	.	CASSLGDRDWNTEAFF	TGCGCCAGCAGCTTGGGGGACAGGGATTGGAACACTGAAGCTTTCTTT
TRBV7-9	TRBJ1-4	13	.	once	CASREGLNEKLFF	TGTGCCAGCAGGGAGGGACTTAATGAAAAACTGTTTTTT
TRBV5-1	TRBJ1-2	13	TRBD1	.	CASSNPGQGVCTF	TGCGCCAGCAGCAACCCGGGACAGGGGGTATGCACCTTC
TRBV2	TRBJ2-3	15	TRBD2	few	CASSELAGGVDTQYF	TGTGCCAGCAGTGAACTAGCGGGGGGAGTGGATACGCAGTATTTT
TRBV11-2	TRBJ2-3	14	.	once	CASSRRGSTDTQYF	TGTGCCAGCAGCCGGCGGGGTAGCACAGATACGCAGTATTTT
TRBV4-1	TRBJ1-5	14	.	.	CASSQDPGYQPQHF	TGCGCCAGCAGCCAAGATCCAGGTTATCAGCCCCAGCATTTT
TRBV18	TRBJ2-7	14	TRBD2	.	CASSTSGANSEQYF	TGTGCCAGCTCCACTAGCGGGGCCAATAGCGAGCAGTACTTC
TRBV7-9	TRBJ1-1	13	.	.	CASSLAAGSEAFF	TGTGCCAGCAGCTTAGCGGCGGGATCCGAAGCTTTCTTT
TRBV4-2	TRBJ2-5	16	TRBD2	.	CASSQAWREGQETQYF	TGTGCCAGCAGCCAAGCCTGGCGGGAGGGCCAAGAGACCCAGTACTTC
TRBV14	TRBJ2-3	15	.	.	CASSAGKFSTDTQYF	TGTGCCAGCAGCGCGGGTAAATTCAGCACAGATACGCAGTATTTT